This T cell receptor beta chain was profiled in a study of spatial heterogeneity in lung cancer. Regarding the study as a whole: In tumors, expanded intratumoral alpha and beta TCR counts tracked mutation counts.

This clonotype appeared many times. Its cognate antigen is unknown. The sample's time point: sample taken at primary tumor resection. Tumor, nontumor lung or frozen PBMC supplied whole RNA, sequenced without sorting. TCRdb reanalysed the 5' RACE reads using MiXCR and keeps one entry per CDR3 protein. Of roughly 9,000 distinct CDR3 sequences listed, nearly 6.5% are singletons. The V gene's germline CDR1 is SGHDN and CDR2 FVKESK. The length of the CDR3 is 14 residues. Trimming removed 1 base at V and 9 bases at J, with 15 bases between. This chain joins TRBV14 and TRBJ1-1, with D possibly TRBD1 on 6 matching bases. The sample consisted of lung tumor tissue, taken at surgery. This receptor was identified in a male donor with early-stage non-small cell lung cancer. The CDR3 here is CASSQADTGTKAFF. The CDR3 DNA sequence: TGTGCCAGCAGCCAAGCAGATACCGGGACAAAAGCTTTCTTT.